This paragraph reports one T cell receptor beta chain. Its antigen remains unknown. TCRdb reanalysed the reads using MiXCR and keeps one entry per CDR3 protein. The sample yields 90,000 to 130,000 distinct CDR3 sequences, roughly a tenth seen once. The data are from a study of T cell repertoires in cytomegalovirus infection. As for the study in general: From public TCR beta signatures came an indication of both CMV infection and matching HLA type.

Per germline, CDR1 SEHNR and CDR2 FQNEAQ (reference sequence). Trimming shortened V by 4 bases and J by 5 bases, and 11 bases separated the two germline ends. This CDR3 has 13 amino acids. The study, taken as a whole, reports: Clonotype analysis showed dominance of the ex vivo response by HLA-C-restricted CMV-specific TCR beta clonotypes.

Input material: PBMCs, sequenced either directly or after in vitro stimulation (not recorded which). The chain has TRBV7-9 and TRBJ1-2, with D possibly being TRBD1 (5 bases). This TCR was sampled from a human donor in good health (CMV status not recorded). Some clones in this sample may be carry-over from other donors' samples. The CDR3 sequence: CASSSGTPYGYTF. The CDR3 coding sequence is TGTGCCAGCAGCTCCGGGACTCCATATGGCTACACCTTC.